This T cell receptor beta chain is drawn from a study of cytomegalovirus exposure and HLA in healthy donors. The trim removed 6 bases at V and 6 bases at J, leaving 8 bases unmatched. CDR1 and CDR2 (germline): SNHLY, FYNNEI. The CDR3 sequence is 14 residues long. PCR used 60 Vbeta primers and 13 Jbeta primers. TCRdb's copy holds only in-frame clones and misses some; the assay was immunoSEQ multiplex PCR. Its table lists just over 80,000 clones. The specimen was PBMCs. The clonotype was recovered from a young woman in good health and CMV-seronegative. The V call is TRBV2, the J call TRBJ1-1; 9 bases line up with TRBD1. The CDR3 coding sequence is TGTGCCAGCAGCGGGACAGGGTTGTGGGCTGAAGCTTTCTTT. It encodes CASSGTGLWAEAFF.